One T cell receptor beta chain is described in this entry. These data belong to a study of CD8 T cells in Susac syndrome. Trimming took 5 bases from V and 0 from J, leaving 8 bases between them. The germline V gene encodes CDR1 DFQATT and CDR2 SNEGSKA (reference sequence). The CDR3 extends over 12 amino acids. Sequencing of TCR beta drew on CD8+ and CD4+ T cells from blood. Included as multiple sclerosis controls were treatment-naive patients who had stable or active relapsing-remitting disease. After extraction with the RNeasy kit, about 0.45 to 1 ug of the RNA was reverse transcribed using random hexamers. TCRdb re-analysed the immunoSEQ multiplex PCR reads in MiXCR, keeping a single row per CDR3 protein. The profile shows about 210,000 distinct CDR3 sequences, roughly 96% of them singletons.

The J gene is TRBJ2-7, the V gene TRBV20-1; possibly TRBD1 for D (5 bases). The receptor was isolated from a human donor with multiple sclerosis. The sequenced sample consisted of CD4+ T cells from PBMCs. This CDR3 is CSALDSSYEQYF. CDR3 nucleotides: TGCAGTGCTCTTGACAGCTCCTACGAGCAGTACTTC.